This passage covers 28 T cell receptor beta chains from one sample sequenced in a study of blood T cells in healthy people across ages. A second PCR, run for roughly 7 to 12 cycles, used a sample-barcoded 5' primer plus a J-beta primer mix. TCRdb used MiXCR to reprocess the 5' RACE reads, holding one entry per CDR3 protein. The table has some 930,000 distinct CDR3 sequences, about 29% seen once. The sample was also linked to a second study, of T cells of mothers and their children.

Material for sequencing was blood. All receptors come from a woman aged 40 to 55 in good health.

This clonotype came up a few times. The chain uses TRBV20-1 and TRBJ2-5, with 8 bases fitting TRBD2. The V segment lost 3 bases and the J segment 0 bases; nucleotides outside the gene matches: 18. Germline V CDR1 and CDR2: DFQATT, SNEGSKA (reference sequence). CDR3 length: 19 residues. The CDR3 is CSASRPGGDIMMYQETQYF. Here the CDR3 DNA reads TGCAGTGCTAGCAGACCCGGGGGGGACATAATGATGTACCAAGAGACCCAGTACTTC.

CDR3 sequence: CASSQPSYSNTEAFF. The CDR3, as DNA: TGTGCCAGCAGCCAACCGAGCTACTCGAACACTGAAGCTTTCTTT. V usage is TRBV14 and J usage is TRBJ1-1; D unresolved. CDR3 length: 15 amino acids. Trimming took 2 bases from V and 1 from J, leaving 11 bases between them. Germline V CDR1 and CDR2: SGHDN, FVKESK.

The J gene is TRBJ2-4, the V gene TRBV7-3; TRBD2 aligns across 13 bases. This CDR3 comprises 15 residues. V shed 3 bases and J 13 bases; nucleotides not matched to a gene: 9. CDR1 and CDR2 from the germline V gene are SGHTA and FQGTGA. The CDR3 DNA is TGTGCCAGCAGCTTGAGACTAGCGGGGGGTAATGGGCAGTACTTC. Residues: CASSLRLAGGNGQYF.

The chain combines TRBV19 with TRBJ1-1, with 7 bases aligning to TRBD1. This CDR3 is built from 13 residues. The V gene's germline CDR1 is LNHDA and CDR2 SQIVND (reference sequence). J was trimmed by 5 bases and V by 10 bases; bases with no gene match: 10. The CDR3 DNA reads TGTGCCACCACACAGGGGTCGGTGACTGAAGCTTTCTTT. Translation: CATTQGSVTEAFF.

This clonotype came up many times. The chain has TRBV29-1 and TRBJ2-1, with 10 bases that match TRBD1. The CDR3 covers 14 residues. Per the germline V gene, CDR1 is SQVTM and CDR2 is ANQGSEA. Here the CDR3 reads CSVLRDRGSDEQFF. CDR3 DNA sequence: TGCAGTGTCCTAAGGGACAGGGGATCGGATGAGCAGTTCTTC.

Ten or more counts support this clonotype. This rearrangement joins TRBV12-3 or TRBV12-4 to TRBJ2-7; D may be TRBD1 (5 bases). V gave up 11 bases and J gave up 2 bases, with 13 bases separating them. The CDR3 consists of 12 residues. The CDR3 is CACSGAAYEQYF. The DNA for the CDR3 is TGTGCCTGTTCTGGGGCAGCCTACGAGCAGTACTTC.

V usage is TRBV30 and J usage is TRBJ2-3; D uncertain. CDR1 and CDR2 from the germline V gene are GTSNPN and SVGIG (reference sequence). The CDR3 consists of 13 residues. Trimming removed 8 bases from V and 0 bases from J, with 12 bases in between. CDR3 sequence (DNA): TGTGCCGGGATTCAGCCGAGCACAGATACGCAGTATTTT. Amino acid sequence: CAGIQPSTDTQYF.

This clonotype was seen a handful of times. This rearrangement joins TRBV27 to TRBJ2-5; 11 nucleotides match TRBD1. J lost 11 bases, V lost 9 bases, and 8 bases had no gene match. Per the germline V gene, CDR1 is MNHEY and CDR2 is SMNVEV (reference sequence). The CDR3 totals 12 residues. CDR3 nucleotides: TGTGCCAGGGGGGACAGGGGGGAGGAGCAGTACTTC. It specifies CARGDRGEEQYF.

The chain is built from TRBV7-9 and TRBJ2-1; 7 bases fit TRBD2. Germline V gene sequence: CDR1 SEHNR, CDR2 FQNEAQ (reference sequence). The CDR3 is made up of 12 amino acids. Trimming at V came to 7 bases and at J to 7 bases, leaving 4 bases not matched to a gene. This CDR3 is CASTQGGNEQFF. CDR3 in DNA: TGTGCCAGCACCCAGGGAGGGAATGAGCAGTTCTTC.

Only a few counts were recorded for this clonotype. The gene calls are TRBV4-1 and TRBJ2-5; the match to TRBD1 covers 9 bases. V lost 4 bases and J lost 5; bases outside the gene matches: 8. CDR3 length: 15 residues. Germline CDR1 and CDR2: MGHRA and YSYEKL. CDR3 loop: CASSPRTGVEETQYF. CDR3 sequence (DNA): TGCGCCAGCAGCCCCCGGACAGGGGTGGAGGAGACCCAGTACTTC.

CDR3 residues: CASSVGNSGGGDIQYF. In DNA, the CDR3 is TGTGCCAGCAGCGTAGGGAATAGCGGGGGAGGGGACATTCAGTACTTC. The V and J genes are TRBV9 and TRBJ2-4; 9 bases are shared with TRBD2. In germline, CDR1 is SGDLS, CDR2 YYNGEE. The CDR3 loop spans 16 amino acids. The V and J ends lost 0 bases and 8 bases, in that order; junction bases with no gene match: 9. The complete variable domain, with remaining parts taken from reference TRBV9 and TRBJ2-4, reads DSGVTQTPKHLITATGQRVTLRCSPRSGDLSVYWYQQSLDQGLQFLIQYYNGEERAKGNILERFSAQQFPDLHSELNLSSLELGDSALYFCASSVGNSGGGDIQYFGAGTRLSVL.

About this clonotype itself: A read error is possible here, since a much larger clone lies one base away. The chain recombines TRBV5-1 with TRBJ2-5, with a tentative D call TRBD1 (6 bases). Looked up from germline, CDR1 is SGHRS and CDR2 is YFSETQ. There are 14 residues in the CDR3. The V end lost 4 bases, the J end lost 6 bases, and 16 bases lay between the germline ends. DNA for the CDR3: TGCGCCAGCAGCCCAATGGACAGTCAAAAGACCCAGTACTTC. Translating it yields CASSPMDSQKTQYF.

This clonotype turned up a few times. The chain has TRBV3-1 and TRBJ2-3; D not resolved. CDR3 size: 15 residues. Germline-derived CDR1 and CDR2 are LGHDT and YNNKEL (reference sequence). The V end was cut by 0 bases, the J end by 0 bases, with 7 bases between. CDR3 region: CASSQEHLSTDTQYF. The CDR3 region has the DNA TGTGCCAGCAGCCAAGAACACCTTAGCACAGATACGCAGTATTTT.

A remark on this clonotype: An end of the junction differs from the germline gene, which may be a read error. V gene TRBV12-3 or TRBV12-4 combines with J gene TRBJ2-3; the D gene is possibly TRBD1 (7 bases). CDR3 size: 15 residues. CDR3 protein: CASSPDFAGTDMQYF. The CDR3 nucleotides read TGTGCCAGCAGTCCCGACTTTGCGGGGACAGATATGCAGTATTTT.

This clonotype appeared a few times. The V and J genes are TRBV5-5 and TRBJ1-4; 7 nucleotides align to TRBD1. With 4 bases clipped from V and 4 bases from J, the junction kept 7 bases outside the gene matches. Germline V gene sequence: CDR1 SGHKS, CDR2 YYEKEE (reference sequence). The CDR3 has 15 residues. For the CDR3, the DNA is TGTGCCAGCAGCCGGGAGGGGGCTGGTAATGAAAAACTGTTTTTT. It codes for CASSREGAGNEKLFF.

This chain links TRBV5-6 with TRBJ2-2, with 7 bases matching TRBD2. This CDR3 is 16 amino acids long. V was pared by 2 bases and J by 3 bases, with 7 bases of the junction left unmatched. Germline CDR1 SGHDT, CDR2 YYEEEE. Here the CDR3 DNA reads TGTGCCAGCAGCTTCGTCCCAGCGGGGTACACCGGGGAGCTGTTTTTT. It codes for CASSFVPAGYTGELFF.

This clonotype was observed many times. The CDR3: CASSHRDRGLRGQPQHF. The CDR3 bases are TGTGCCAGCAGTCACCGGGACAGGGGGCTGAGGGGCCAGCCCCAGCATTTT. The rearrangement links TRBV12-3 or TRBV12-4 to TRBJ1-5; 12 bases are shared with TRBD1. The CDR3 spans 17 residues. V lost 5 bases, J lost 7 bases, and 12 bases stayed unmatched.

The rearrangement joins TRBV5-1 to TRBJ1-2, with 7 bases lining up with TRBD1. The CDR3 has 16 residues. Losses at the gene ends were 4 bases for V and 4 bases for J; bases not matched to a gene: 13. Germline V gene data show CDR1 as SGHRS and CDR2 as YFSETQ. Here the CDR3 DNA reads TGCGCCAGCAGCCAAGGGACAGCCGAAACCGCCTATGGCTACACCTTC. Its protein is CASSQGTAETAYGYTF.

This clonotype showed up just once. One end of the junction fails to match germline, which may point to a read error. V usage is TRBV29-1 and J usage is TRBJ2-2, with 7 bases aligning to TRBD1. The germline V gene has CDR1 SQVTM and CDR2 ANQGSEA. The CDR3 covers 13 residues. Here the CDR3 DNA reads TGCAGCGCTACGGGACAGTACACCGGGGAGCGGTTTTTT. It encodes CSATGQYTGERFF.

This clonotype was detected only a few times. The rearrangement uses TRBV2 and TRBJ1-5, with D tentatively TRBD1 (5 bases). Germline loops: CDR1 SNHLY, CDR2 FYNNEI. This CDR3 has 14 amino acids. V lost 4 bases and J lost 6, with 13 bases in between. The CDR3 loop reads CASSVGGVTQPQHF. The DNA of the CDR3 is TGTGCCAGCAGTGTGGGAGGGGTTACTCAGCCCCAGCATTTT.

This clonotype was seen repeatedly, ten times or more. The chain employs TRBV5-1 and TRBJ2-1; maybe TRBD1 (5 bases). The CDR3 sequence is 14 residues long. V was clipped by 0 bases and J by 4 bases, with 8 bases between them. Germline V gives CDR1 SGHRS, CDR2 YFSETQ. The CDR3 DNA reads TGCGCCAGCAGCTTGGGACAGAAGTACAATGAGCAGTTCTTC. It codes for CASSLGQKYNEQFF.

The chain recombines TRBV5-1 with TRBJ2-3, with TRBD1 identical over 9 bases. The germline gives CDR1 SGHRS, CDR2 YFSETQ. The trim removed 6 bases at V and 8 bases at J, leaving 13 bases unmatched. There are 15 residues in the CDR3. CDR3 protein: CASIPGQGVLGTQYF. In DNA, the CDR3 is TGCGCCAGCATCCCGGGACAGGGCGTTTTGGGTACGCAGTATTTT.

This clonotype was seen repeatedly, ten times or more. The rearrangement uses TRBV12-3 or TRBV12-4 and TRBJ2-4; a possible D gene is TRBD1 (5 bases). This CDR3 has 17 amino acids. V gave up 6 bases and J gave up 6 bases, with 24 bases separating them. In nucleotides, the CDR3 is TGTGCCAGCAGCCGTAACCCCAGGGAAACCAAGGGAAACATTCAGTACTTC. Its protein is CASSRNPRETKGNIQYF.

In its sample, this clonotype was seen a few times. This chain uses TRBV28 with TRBJ2-7; 9 nucleotides line up with TRBD1. The CDR3 covers 16 residues. V was clipped by 3 bases and J by 7 bases; unmatched bases: 13. Germline CDR1 and CDR2: MDHEN and SYDVKM. The CDR3 nucleotides read TGTGCCAGCAGTTTCCCTGGGACAGGGAGGGTGGGAGAGCAGTACTTC. It codes for CASSFPGTGRVGEQYF.

This clonotype was counted ten times or more. The V and J genes are TRBV5-1 and TRBJ2-3; 13 bases map to TRBD2. The CDR3 runs 16 residues. V gave up 5 bases and J gave up 2 bases; unmatched junction bases: 5. CDR1 is SGHRS, CDR2 YFSETQ, per germline. The CDR3 DNA is TGCGCCAGCAGTCTCGGACTAGCGGGGGCCACAGATACGCAGTATTTT. Encoded protein: CASSLGLAGATDTQYF.

V and J are TRBV20-1 and TRBJ2-1; 7 bases match TRBD1. Germline CDR1 is DFQATT and CDR2 is SNEGSKA (reference sequence). The CDR3 length is 11 residues. V was pared by 8 bases and J by 10 bases, with 8 bases of the junction left unmatched. This CDR3 reads CSPRNRGEQFF. Here the CDR3 DNA reads TGCAGTCCTCGGAACAGGGGAGAGCAGTTCTTC.

This clonotype was observed a handful of times. The chain joins TRBV7-2 to TRBJ2-3; no reliable D call. CDR3 size: 15 residues. The germline gives CDR1 SGHTA, CDR2 FQGNSA. V shed 3 bases and J shed 5 bases, with 15 bases lying between them. CDR3 nucleotide sequence: TGTGCCAGCAGCTTCGGACCACAAGGAAGAGATACGCAGTATTTT. Translated: CASSFGPQGRDTQYF.

The rearrangement links TRBV28 to TRBJ2-1; 8 bases fit TRBD1. Per the germline V gene, CDR1 is MDHEN and CDR2 is SYDVKM. V trimming: 8 bases; J trimming: 13 bases; junction bases outside the gene matches: 13. The CDR3 runs 13 residues. The CDR3 loop is CASPSYRGKAQFF. The CDR3 region has the DNA TGTGCCAGCCCAAGTTACAGGGGGAAGGCCCAGTTCTTC. Supplemented by reference TRBV28 and TRBJ2-1, the full variable domain reads DVKVTQSSRYLVKRTGEKVFLECVQDMDHENMFWYRQDPGLGLRLIYFSYDVKMKEKGDIPEGYSVSREKKERFSLILESASTNQTSMYLCASPSYRGKAQFFGPGTRLTVL.